Listed below are T cell receptor beta chains from one sample, sequenced in a study of cytotoxic CD8 clonotypes in ibrutinib-treated CLL. The data were produced by immunoSEQ multiplex PCR, yet TCRdb's version contains in-frame clones alone and is incomplete. The sample lists around 70,000 clones, over 75% seen once, with 3% to 3.5% in the top ten. The sample in question was PBMCs, obtained after 12 months of ibrutinib treatment. The receptors here all came from a human donor with chronic lymphocytic leukemia. The CDR3 runs from the conserved cysteine through the conserved F or W. Each record gives: V gene, J gene, clone size, D gene, CDR3 DNA, CDR3 protein. A D gene is named only where the DNA matches it firmly. The size entry is marked missing in some rows and otherwise reads once, few, many or a size class.

TRBV10-3	TRBJ2-1	-	-	TGTGCCATCAGTGAGTCCCCGGGGACAGAGCAGTTCTTC	CAISESPGTEQFF
TRBV4-2	TRBJ2-1	-	TRBD2	TGTGCCAGCAGCCACCTCCTGACTAGCGGGAGTTACTCGGGATACAATGAGCAGTTCTTC	CASSHLLTSGSYSGYNEQFF
TRBV29-1	TRBJ2-3	-	-	TGCAGCGTTGAAGGGGGCAGGGGTTCCACAGATACGCAGTATTTT	CSVEGGRGSTDTQYF
TRBV2	TRBJ2-3	-	-	TGTGCCAGCAGTCGGGCGGGACGGGGCACAGATACGCAGTATTTT	CASSRAGRGTDTQYF
TRBV5-1	TRBJ2-2	-	-	TGCGCCAGCAGCTTGGCTGGGGGAGATGGAATTGGGGAGCTGTTTTTT	CASSLAGGDGIGELFF
TRBV2	TRBJ2-2	-	-	TGTGCCAGCAGGGAAAGGGTCACCGGGGAGCTGTTTTTT	CASRERVTGELFF
TRBV29-1	TRBJ2-1	-	-	TGCAGCGTTGGTGGGGCTTTTGAGCAGTTCTTC	CSVGGAFEQFF
TRBV25-1	TRBJ1-5	-	TRBD1	TGTGCCAGCAGTGACAGGGGGCCGACCAATCAGCCCCAGCATTTT	CASSDRGPTNQPQHF
TRBV2	TRBJ2-3	-	TRBD1	TGTGCCAGCAGTGCAGCGGGACAGGGTACAGATACGCAGTATTTT	CASSAAGQGTDTQYF
TRBV13	TRBJ2-5	-	-	TGTGCCAGCAGCTCGGGAGAGACCCAGTACTTC	CASSSGETQYF
TRBV4-1	TRBJ1-5	-	-	TGCGCCAGCAGCCAAGGGGGGGGTATCGATCAGCCCCAGCATTTT	CASSQGGGIDQPQHF
TRBV11-1	TRBJ1-1	once	-	TGTGCCAGCAGCTTAGGAGCGAGAGCAGAAGCTTTCTTT	CASSLGARAEAFF
TRBV5-1	TRBJ1-1	-	TRBD1	TGCGCCAGCAGCCCTGACAGGGCGATGTTGAACACTGAAGCTTTCTTT	CASSPDRAMLNTEAFF
TRBV5-1	TRBJ1-4	few	-	TGCGCCAGCAGCCCGGGCTCGGCTAATGAAAAACTGTTTTTT	CASSPGSANEKLFF
TRBV7-9	TRBJ2-1	-	-	TGTGCCAGCAGTAGGGGTCAGGGCTCCAATGAGCAGTTCTTC	CASSRGQGSNEQFF
TRBV7-9	TRBJ2-3	-	-	TGTGCCAGCAGCTTAGAAGGGACAAGGAGCACAGATACGCAGTATTTT	CASSLEGTRSTDTQYF
TRBV7-9	TRBJ2-2	-	-	TGTGCCAGCAGCAAGATACAGGGTTACGGGGAGCTGTTTTTT	CASSKIQGYGELFF
TRBV5-6	TRBJ1-1	-	-	TGTGCCAGCAGCTTGGGGGACACTGAAGCTTTCTTT	CASSLGDTEAFF
TRBV6-1	TRBJ2-2	-	-	TGTTCAGCGGCAGCGAGGCAGACGAACACCGGGGAGCTGTTTTTT	CSAAARQTNTGELFF
TRBV7-3	TRBJ2-7	-	TRBD2	TGTGCCAGCAGCTTTTTTCTTAGCGGGAGGTCAAGTCGGTACGAGCAGTACTTC	CASSFFLSGRSSRYEQYF
TRBV10-2	TRBJ1-1	-	-	TGCGCCAGCAGTCCCGGGAATGCTGAAGCTTTCTTT	CASSPGNAEAFF
TRBV6-1	TRBJ2-2	-	-	TGTGCCAGTATCATATCGGCGAACACCGGGGAGCTGTTTTTT	CASIISANTGELFF
TRBV28	TRBJ2-3	-	-	TGTGCCAGCAGTTTAGCCGGGAGCCCTAGCACAGATACGCAGTATTTT	CASSLAGSPSTDTQYF
TRBV19	TRBJ2-7	-	TRBD1	TGTGCCAGTAGTAATCTGGGGAGTTCCGGGACAGGATCCTACGAGCAGTACTTC	CASSNLGSSGTGSYEQYF
TRBV7-9	TRBJ1-1	-	-	TGTGCCAGCAGCTTAGGTCGGTGGGGGACTGAAGCTTTCTTT	CASSLGRWGTEAFF
TRBV6-5	TRBJ2-7	-	-	TGTGCCAGCAGGGGGGGTTTCACGCGATTAAACGAGCAGTACTTC	CASRGGFTRLNEQYF
TRBV6-5	TRBJ2-2	few	TRBD2	TGTGCCAGCAGTTACACTAGCGGGAGGGCCTTTAGGGAGCTGTTTTTT	CASSYTSGRAFRELFF
TRBV5-6	TRBJ1-1	-	-	TGTGCCAGCAGCTCTGGCTCATACACTGAAGCTTTCTTT	CASSSGSYTEAFF
TRBV7-7	TRBJ2-2	-	-	TGTGCTAGCAGCTTTGAGGCAGGGGAGCTGTTTTTT	CASSFEAGELFF
TRBV10-1	TRBJ2-2	-	-	TGCGCCAGCAGTGAGTCGGGAAGCTCCGACACCGGGGAGCTGTTTTTT	CASSESGSSDTGELFF
TRBV5-1	TRBJ1-3	-	-	TGCGCCAGCAGCTTGGTTCCCGGAAACACCATATATTTT	CASSLVPGNTIYF
TRBV7-3	TRBJ1-1	-	-	TGTGCCAGCAGCTTACAGGGGTACACTGAAGCTTTCTTT	CASSLQGYTEAFF
TRBV30	TRBJ2-1	-	TRBD2	TGTGCCTGGAGTGTAGGTGTCGGACTAGCTTACGATGAGCAGTTCTTC	CAWSVGVGLAYDEQFF
TRBV25-1	TRBJ1-2	-	-	TGTGCCAGCAGTGATCCTATTCAGGGGTACTATGGCTACACCTTC	CASSDPIQGYYGYTF
TRBV27	TRBJ2-3	-	TRBD1	TGTGCCAGCAGTTTATCTTTTCCGACAGGGTACACAGATACGCAGTATTTT	CASSLSFPTGYTDTQYF
TRBV2	TRBJ1-2	-	TRBD1	TGTGCCAGCAGTGATGGGGGACAGGCCACCCTGGGTGGCTACACCTTC	CASSDGGQATLGGYTF
TRBV11-3	TRBJ2-1	few	-	TGTGCCAGCAGCTTAGGAGCGACTAGTCTTGAGCAGTTCTTC	CASSLGATSLEQFF
TRBV7-2	TRBJ2-7	-	-	TGTGCCAGCAGCTTAGTACAATACGAGCAGTACTTC	CASSLVQYEQYF
TRBV9	TRBJ1-1	-	-	TGTGCCAGCAGCGCCGTCCAGGGGAGCACTGAAGCTTTCTTT	CASSAVQGSTEAFF
TRBV19	TRBJ2-1	few	-	TGTGCCTCCTCACTGACGGGACTCCAATACAATGAGCAGTTCTTC	CASSLTGLQYNEQFF
TRBV7-8	TRBJ2-1	-	TRBD2	TGTGCCAGCAGCCTACTAGCGGGATCCTACAATGAGCAGTTCTTC	CASSLLAGSYNEQFF
TRBV30	TRBJ2-3	-	TRBD2	TGTGCCTGGAGCAGAGCGGGAGGAAGCACAGATACGCAGTATTTT	CAWSRAGGSTDTQYF
TRBV5-1	TRBJ2-7	-	-	TGCGCCAGCAGCTTGGGACTAACCGGCTCCTACGAGCAGTACTTC	CASSLGLTGSYEQYF
TRBV6-5	TRBJ2-2	-	TRBD2	TGTGCCAGCAGTTACACCACTAGCGCCGGGGAGCTGTTTTTT	CASSYTTSAGELFF
TRBV14	TRBJ2-1	-	-	TGTGCCAGCAGCCCAACTTCAGGGGAGCAGTTCTTC	CASSPTSGEQFF
TRBV13	TRBJ1-2	-	TRBD1	TGTGCCAGCAGCCAGAACTTCGGGACAGGGGGCAAGGGCTACACCTTC	CASSQNFGTGGKGYTF
TRBV12-5	TRBJ2-1	-	-	TGTGCTAGTGGTTTGGGAGACTATAAGCAGTTCTTC	CASGLGDYKQFF
TRBV7-3	TRBJ2-1	once	-	TGTGCCAGCAGCTTAGATGCGGGAAGCACCTACAATGAGCAGTTCTTC	CASSLDAGSTYNEQFF
TRBV28	TRBJ1-5	once	TRBD1	TGTGCCAGCAGTCACGACCGACAGGGATATCAGCCCCAGCATTTT	CASSHDRQGYQPQHF